The entry below describes one T cell receptor beta chain. The sample originates from a study of blood T cell repertoires in COVID-19. Background on the study: Acute and convalescent COVID-19 samples came from the United States, Italy and Spain. Nucleic acid was either cDNA or gDNA, and it came from T cells, B-cell-depleted T cells, or PBMCs.

There are 14 residues in the CDR3. V dropped 0 bases and J dropped 7 bases, with 9 bases sitting between them. Germline V CDR1 and CDR2: MNHEY, SMNVEV (reference sequence). In the authors' workflow: Reference gene primer amplification gave estimated nucleated cell counts. The data were produced by immunoSEQ multiplex PCR, yet TCRdb's version contains in-frame clones alone and is incomplete. That table gives V, J and clone size, and the DNA gave D and trimming. The sample has approximately 240,000 clones, over 90% seen once. The source of this sequence is a man aged 25-40 years with COVID-19, enrolled during active disease. The chain uses TRBV27 and TRBJ2-2; a possible D gene is TRBD1 (5 bases). Specimen: peripheral blood. CDR3 in DNA: TGTGCCAGCAGTTTATCAGGGGCAGACGGGGAGCTGTTTTTT. Translation: CASSLSGADGELFF.